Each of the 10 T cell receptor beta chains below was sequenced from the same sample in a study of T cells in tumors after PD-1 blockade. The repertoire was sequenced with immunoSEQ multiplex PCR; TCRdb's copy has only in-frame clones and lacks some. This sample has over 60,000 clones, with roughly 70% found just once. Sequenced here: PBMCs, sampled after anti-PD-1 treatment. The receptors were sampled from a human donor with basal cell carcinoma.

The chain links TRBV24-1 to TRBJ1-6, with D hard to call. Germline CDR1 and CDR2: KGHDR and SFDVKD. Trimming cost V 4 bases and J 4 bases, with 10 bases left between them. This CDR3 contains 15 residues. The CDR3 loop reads CATSDGRQYNSPLHF. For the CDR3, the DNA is TGTGCCACCAGTGACGGACGGCAGTATAATTCACCCCTCCACTTT.

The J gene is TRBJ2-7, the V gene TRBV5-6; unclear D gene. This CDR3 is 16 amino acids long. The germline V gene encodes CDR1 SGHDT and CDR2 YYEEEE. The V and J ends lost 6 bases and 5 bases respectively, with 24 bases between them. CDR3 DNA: TGTGCCAGCAACCCCCCCGGGTCACTTTTCGAGGACGAGCAGTACTTC. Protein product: CASNPPGSLFEDEQYF.

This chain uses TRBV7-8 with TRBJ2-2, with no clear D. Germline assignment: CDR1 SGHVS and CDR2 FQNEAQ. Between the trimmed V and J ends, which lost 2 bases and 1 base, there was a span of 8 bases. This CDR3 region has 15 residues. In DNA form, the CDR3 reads TGTGCCAGCAGCTTAATGGTGTGGAACACCGGGGAGCTGTTTTTT. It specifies CASSLMVWNTGELFF.

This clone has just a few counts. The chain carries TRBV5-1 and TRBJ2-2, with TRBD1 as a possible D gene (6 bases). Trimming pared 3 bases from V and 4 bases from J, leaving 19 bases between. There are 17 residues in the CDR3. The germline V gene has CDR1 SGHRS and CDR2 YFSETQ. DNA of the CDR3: TGCGCCAGCAGCTCGACTAACAGGGCAGGGATCACCGGGGAGCTGTTTTTT. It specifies CASSSTNRAGITGELFF.

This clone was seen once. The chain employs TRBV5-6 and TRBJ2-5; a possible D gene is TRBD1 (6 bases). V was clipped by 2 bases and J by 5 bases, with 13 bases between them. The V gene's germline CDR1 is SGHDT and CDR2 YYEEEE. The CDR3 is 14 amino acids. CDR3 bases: TGTGCCAGCAGCTTTTCGGGACATGTGGAGACCCAGTACTTC. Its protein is CASSFSGHVETQYF.

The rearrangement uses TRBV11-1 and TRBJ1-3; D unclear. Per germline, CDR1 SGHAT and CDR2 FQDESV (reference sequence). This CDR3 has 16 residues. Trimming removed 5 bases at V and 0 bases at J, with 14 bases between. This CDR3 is CASSPSGGNSGNTIYF. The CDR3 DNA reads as TGTGCCAGCAGCCCTAGTGGAGGAAACTCTGGAAACACCATATATTTT. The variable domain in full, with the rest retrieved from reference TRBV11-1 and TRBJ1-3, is EAEVAQSPRYKITEKSQAVAFWCDPISGHATLYWYRQILGQGPELLVQFQDESVVDDSQLPKDRFSAERLKGVDSTLKIQPAELGDSAMYLCASSPSGGNSGNTIYFGEGSWLTVV.

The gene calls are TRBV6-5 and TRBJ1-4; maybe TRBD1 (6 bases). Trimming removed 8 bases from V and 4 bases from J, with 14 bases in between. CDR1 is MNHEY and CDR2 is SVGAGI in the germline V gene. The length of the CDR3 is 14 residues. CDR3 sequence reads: CASFEGGYNEKLFF. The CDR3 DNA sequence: TGTGCCAGCTTTGAGGGGGGATATAATGAAAAACTGTTTTTT.

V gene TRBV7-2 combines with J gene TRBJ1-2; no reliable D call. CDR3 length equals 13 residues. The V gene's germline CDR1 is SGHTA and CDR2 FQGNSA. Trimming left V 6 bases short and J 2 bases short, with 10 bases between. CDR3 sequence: CASSLDGNYGYTF. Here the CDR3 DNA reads TGTGCCAGCAGTTTGGACGGCAACTATGGCTACACCTTC.

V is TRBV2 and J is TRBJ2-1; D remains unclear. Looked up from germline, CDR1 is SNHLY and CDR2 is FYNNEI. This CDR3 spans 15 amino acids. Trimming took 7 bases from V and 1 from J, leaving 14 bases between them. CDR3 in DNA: TGTGCCAGCACCCCCTGGGAACCTTCCTACAATGAGCAGTTCTTC. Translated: CASTPWEPSYNEQFF.

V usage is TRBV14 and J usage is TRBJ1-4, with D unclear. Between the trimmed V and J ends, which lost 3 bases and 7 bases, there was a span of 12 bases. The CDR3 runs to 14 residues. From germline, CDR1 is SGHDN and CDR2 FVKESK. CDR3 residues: CASSQATGGEKLFF. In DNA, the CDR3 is TGTGCCAGCAGCCAGGCTACGGGCGGTGAAAAACTGTTTTTT.